Listed below are T cell receptor beta chains from one sample, sequenced in a study of control samples from healthy donors and cancer patients. Generated by immunoSEQ multiplex PCR, the TCRdb table keeps only in-frame clones and is missing some. Among fewer than 150,000 clones, approximately 90% were seen once, and the ten largest hold 7.8%. Sequencing was done on a sample of blood. The receptors were gathered from a woman aged 18-29 years in good health. The CDR3 runs from the conserved cysteine through the conserved F or W. A D gene is named only where the DNA matches it firmly. Clone size is given for some rows only: seen once, a few or many times, or a class if the clone is expanded.

>.|.|TRBJ2-5|TRBV30
CAWPYPRGQETQYF
TGTGCCTGGCCTTACCCGAGAGGCCAAGAGACCCAGTACTTC
>.|TRBD1|TRBJ1-4|TRBV5-1
CASSLTGLTTNEKLFF
TGCGCCAGCAGCCTGACAGGGCTTACAACTAATGAAAAACTGTTTTTT
>.|.|TRBJ1-6|TRBV28
CASIREAYNSPLHF
TGTGCCAGCATACGGGAGGCGTATAATTCACCCCTCCACTTT
>once|.|TRBJ2-2|TRBV19
CASSMRQQNTGELFF
TGTGCCAGTAGTATGAGGCAGCAGAACACCGGGGAGCTGTTTTTT
>.|TRBD2|TRBJ2-1|TRBV7-8
CASSLSLAGGDNEQFF
TGTGCCAGCAGCTTATCGCTAGCGGGGGGGGACAATGAGCAGTTCTTC
>.|.|TRBJ2-1|TRBV3-1/TRBV3-2
CASSPFSGQGMEQFF
TGTGCCAGCAGCCCCTTTTCGGGACAAGGCATGGAGCAGTTCTTC
>.|.|TRBJ2-7|TRBV5-6
CASSPFGDEQYF
TGTGCCAGCAGCCCTTTTGGGGACGAGCAGTACTTC
>.|.|TRBJ2-7|TRBV28
CASSVGRQAEQYF
TGTGCCAGCAGTGTCGGGAGACAGGCGGAGCAGTACTTC
>.|.|TRBJ1-3|TRBV28
CASRPERERRVSSGNTIYF
TGTGCCAGCCGACCAGAGAGGGAGAGACGGGTGTCCTCTGGAAACACCATATATTTT
>.|.|TRBJ2-2|TRBV6-6
CASRPTGAVPGELFF
TGTGCCAGCAGGCCCACGGGAGCTGTCCCCGGGGAGCTGTTTTTT
>.|TRBD2|TRBJ2-5|TRBV28
CASSLSGGGTQYF
TGTGCCAGCAGTCTTAGCGGGGGGGGGACCCAGTACTTC
>.|.|TRBJ1-1|TRBV28
CASSPPGQGEAFF
TGTGCCAGCAGTCCCCCAGGGCAGGGTGAAGCTTTCTTT
>once|TRBD1|TRBJ2-3|TRBV24-1
CATSDLQDRSTDTQYF
TGTGCCACCAGTGATTTGCAGGACAGGTCAACAGATACGCAGTATTTT
>.|.|TRBJ2-3|TRBV19
CASSGNTDTQYF
TGTGCCAGTAGCGGGAACACAGATACGCAGTATTTT
>.|TRBD2|TRBJ2-3|TRBV30
CAWGLGLAGVTDTQYF
TGTGCCTGGGGGCTCGGACTAGCGGGGGTTACAGATACGCAGTATTTT
>.|.|TRBJ2-4|TRBV21-1
CASSLSKGQGGKNIQYF
TGTGCCAGCAGCCTCTCCAAGGGACAGGGAGGGAAAAACATTCAGTACTTC
>.|.|TRBJ1-2|TRBV15
CATSRGGPNRVSEGYGYTF
TGTGCCACCAGCAGAGGGGGGCCAAACAGGGTATCGGAGGGCTATGGCTACACCTTC
>few|TRBD1|TRBJ2-5|TRBV18
CASSPMTGWGETQYF
TGTGCCAGCTCACCGATGACAGGGTGGGGAGAGACCCAGTACTTC
>.|TRBD2|TRBJ2-6|TRBV5-1
CASEGDTRGGAAGANVLTF
TGCGCCAGCGAAGGGGATACTCGCGGGGGGGCCGCTGGGGCCAACGTCCTGACTTTC
>.|TRBD2|TRBJ2-1|TRBV5-6
CASSLLGSGIGYNEQFF
TGTGCCAGCAGCTTGTTGGGTAGCGGGATCGGATACAATGAGCAGTTCTTC
>.|.|TRBJ2-1|TRBV28
CASLLEAEQFF
TGTGCCAGCCTTTTAGAAGCTGAGCAGTTCTTC
>.|.|TRBJ2-3|TRBV19
CASRQGGDTQYF
TGTGCCAGTAGACAGGGTGGAGATACGCAGTATTTT
>.|.|TRBJ1-3|TRBV18
CASSPRQAESSGNTIYF
TGTGCCAGCTCACCCCGACAGGCCGAATCCTCTGGAAACACCATATATTTT
>.|.|TRBJ2-2|TRBV5-1
CASSLGVGGTGELFF
TGCGCCAGCAGCTTGGGTGTGGGGGGCACCGGGGAGCTGTTTTTT
>.|.|TRBJ1-1|TRBV2
CASSPSPGRNTEAFF
TGTGCCAGCAGCCCTTCGCCCGGGAGGAACACTGAAGCTTTCTTT
>.|.|TRBJ2-3|TRBV7-2
CASTPDVKGTQYF
TGTGCCAGCACCCCGGACGTCAAAGGGACGCAGTATTTT